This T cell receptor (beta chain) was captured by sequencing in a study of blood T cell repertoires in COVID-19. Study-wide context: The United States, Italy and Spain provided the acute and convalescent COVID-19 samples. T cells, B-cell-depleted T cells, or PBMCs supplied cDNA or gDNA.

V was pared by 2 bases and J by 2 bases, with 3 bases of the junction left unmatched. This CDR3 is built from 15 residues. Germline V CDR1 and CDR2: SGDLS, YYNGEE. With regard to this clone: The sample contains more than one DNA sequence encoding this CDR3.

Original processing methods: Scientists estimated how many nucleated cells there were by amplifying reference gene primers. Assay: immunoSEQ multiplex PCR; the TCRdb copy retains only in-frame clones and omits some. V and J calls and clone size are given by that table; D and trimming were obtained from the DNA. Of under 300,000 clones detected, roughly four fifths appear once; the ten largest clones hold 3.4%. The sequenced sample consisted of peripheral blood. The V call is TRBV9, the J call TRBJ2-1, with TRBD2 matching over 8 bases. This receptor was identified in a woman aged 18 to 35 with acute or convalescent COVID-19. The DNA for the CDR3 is TGTGCCAGCAGCGTTGAACTAGCGGCCTACAATGAGCAGTTCTTC. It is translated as CASSVELAAYNEQFF.